The rows below give T cell receptor beta chains drawn from one sample of a study of blood T cells in healthy people across ages. TCRdb re-analysed the 5' RACE reads in MiXCR, keeping a single row per CDR3 protein. The table lists about 600,000 distinct CDR3 sequences, around half of them singletons. The sample was blood. The origin of the receptors is a man aged 80 or over in good health. Each CDR3 is given with its conserved first and last residue. A D gene is named only where the DNA matches it firmly. A row's size may be missing; if present it is once, few, many or a size class.

V	J	D	size	CDR3	DNA
TRBV20-1	TRBJ2-1	.	few	CSASMGGSSSYNEQFF	TGCAGTGCGTCGATGGGCGGGTCCAGCTCCTACAATGAGCAGTTCTTC
TRBV11-2	TRBJ2-3	TRBD2	.	CASSLGTSGPLSTQYF	TGTGCCAGCAGCTTAGGAACTAGCGGGCCCTTGAGTACGCAGTATTTT
TRBV6-5	TRBJ2-2	.	many	CAISRARTGELFF	TGTGCCATATCTCGAGCTCGCACCGGGGAGCTGTTTTTT
TRBV6-6	TRBJ2-7	.	many	CASSRTPITAGYEQYF	TGTGCCAGCAGCCGTACTCCTATCACAGCCGGCTACGAGCAGTACTTC
TRBV7-2	TRBJ2-7	.	.	CASSLVPLEQYF	TGTGCCAGCAGCTTAGTCCCCCTCGAGCAGTACTTC
TRBV4-3	TRBJ1-2	TRBD1	.	CASGQNLGQGVIYGYTF	TGCGCCAGCGGCCAAAACCTGGGACAGGGTGTCATCTATGGCTACACCTTC
TRBV4-3	TRBJ2-1	.	.	CASSQDLQGDEQFF	TGCGCCAGCAGCCAAGATCTCCAGGGTGATGAGCAGTTCTTC
TRBV4-1	TRBJ1-6	.	few	CASSLGAGENNSPLHF	TGCGCCAGCAGCCTGGGAGCCGGGGAGAATAATTCACCCCTCCACTTT
TRBV10-3	TRBJ2-1	TRBD1	.	CATNGGQGANEQFF	TGTGCCACCAACGGGGGACAGGGGGCTAATGAGCAGTTCTTC
TRBV6-6	TRBJ2-5	.	.	CASSYSASDQETLYF	TGTGCCAGCAGTTACTCGGCTAGCGACCAAGAAACCCTGTACTTC
TRBV20-1	TRBJ2-1	.	.	CSAQIAASSYNERFF	TGCAGTGCTCAAATAGCGGCCTCCTCCTACAATGAGCGGTTCTTC
TRBV12-3/TRBV12-4	TRBJ2-3	.	.	CASSSGITDTQYF	TGTGCCAGCAGTAGCGGTATCACAGATACGCAGTATTTT
TRBV7-2	TRBJ2-4	TRBD1	.	CASSPGTGKNIQYF	TGTGCCAGCAGCCCAGGGACAGGGAAAAACATTCAGTACTTC
TRBV7-2	TRBJ2-3	.	few	CASSKVGPATDTQYF	TGTGCCAGCTCGAAAGTAGGCCCCGCCACAGATACGCAGTATTTT
TRBV24-1	TRBJ2-7	.	.	CATSDPGGGNYEQYF	TGTGCCACCAGTGATCCTGGTGGAGGGAACTACGAGCAGTACTTC
TRBV7-2	TRBJ2-4	.	.	CASSLNPGPENIQYF	TGTGCCAGCAGCTTAAACCCCGGACCGGAAAACATTCAGTACTTC
TRBV5-1	TRBJ2-1	.	.	CASSTGDQNNEQFF	TGCGCCAGCAGCACAGGCGACCAGAACAATGAGCAGTTCTTC
TRBV10-3	TRBJ1-1	.	.	CAISEHQSLSTEAFF	TGTGCCATCAGTGAACACCAGAGTTTATCCACTGAAGCTTTCTTT
TRBV20-1	TRBJ1-5	TRBD1	.	CSAREEGATQPQHF	TGCAGTGCTAGAGAAGAGGGGGCGACGCAGCCCCAGCATTTT
TRBV7-3	TRBJ2-1	TRBD2	once	CASSLGPTSGWSYNEQFF	TGTGCCAGCAGCTTAGGCCCAACTAGCGGGTGGTCCTACAATGAGCAGTTCTTC
TRBV14	TRBJ2-3	.	.	CASSQATRRGTDTQYF	TGTGCCAGCAGCCAAGCTACACGGAGGGGCACAGATACGCAGTATTTT
TRBV7-2	TRBJ2-3	.	many	CASSFGRPDTQYF	TGTGCCAGCAGCTTTGGACGCCCAGATACGCAGTATTTT
TRBV20-1	TRBJ2-1	.	few	CSARGGYVSNEQFF	TGCAGTGCTAGGGGTGGATACGTATCCAATGAGCAGTTCTTC
TRBV20-1	TRBJ2-1	TRBD2	once	CSARDLAGGPADEQFF	TGCAGTGCTAGAGATCTAGCGGGAGGGCCGGCGGATGAGCAGTTCTTC
TRBV3-1	TRBJ2-1	.	.	CASSRDLRFGEQFF	TGTGCCTCTTCCCGGGACTTAAGGTTTGGTGAGCAGTTCTTC
TRBV21-1	TRBJ2-5	.	once	CASSIKGWEGTQYF	TGTGCCAGCAGCATAAAGGGGTGGGAAGGGACCCAGTACTTC
TRBV20-1	TRBJ2-7	.	few	CSARDLGMGVPTYEQYF	TGCAGTGCTAGAGATCTCGGCATGGGAGTCCCAACCTACGAGCAGTACTTC
TRBV20-1	TRBJ2-5	.	many	CSARDLRLAEETQYF	TGCAGTGCTAGAGATCTGCGGCTAGCCGAAGAGACCCAGTACTTC
TRBV5-1	TRBJ2-7	TRBD1	.	CASSPGQGVVEQYF	TGCGCCAGCAGCCCGGGACAGGGGGTGGTCGAGCAGTACTTC
TRBV20-1	TRBJ2-1	TRBD2	.	CSARDPGLGLNEQFF	TGCAGTGCTAGAGACCCGGGACTAGGACTCAATGAGCAGTTCTTC
TRBV4-3	TRBJ1-1	.	.	CASSHDRSEAFF	TGCGCCAGCAGCCATGATAGGTCCGAAGCTTTCTTT
TRBV20-1	TRBJ2-7	.	.	CSATPNWEQYF	TGCAGTGCTACCCCTAATTGGGAGCAGTACTTC
TRBV28	TRBJ2-7	.	.	CASSPRGEGRYEQYF	TGTGCCAGCAGTCCGAGGGGGGAGGGCCGCTACGAGCAGTACTTC
TRBV7-9	TRBJ2-1	.	few	CASSLARSNQGYNEQFF	TGTGCCAGCAGCTTAGCGCGGTCCAACCAGGGTTACAATGAGCAGTTCTTC
TRBV20-1	TRBJ2-1	TRBD1	few	CSAGRQGKWYEQFF	TGCAGTGCTGGCCGACAGGGGAAGTGGTATGAGCAGTTCTTC
TRBV15	TRBJ2-3	TRBD2	.	CATSRVSGRFSQYF	TGTGCCACCAGCAGAGTGAGCGGGAGATTTTCGCAGTATTTT
TRBV5-1	TRBJ2-1	.	.	CASTRESSYNEQFF	TGCGCCAGTACTAGGGAGAGCTCCTACAATGAGCAGTTCTTC
TRBV7-2	TRBJ2-2	.	.	CASSLTVNTGELFF	TGTGCCAGCAGCCTAACAGTGAACACCGGGGAGCTGTTTTTT
TRBV12-3/TRBV12-4	TRBJ2-5	.	few	CASSLRATKSETQYF	TGTGCCAGCAGTTTAAGGGCCACCAAATCGGAGACCCAGTACTTC
TRBV6-2/TRBV6-3	TRBJ2-2	.	.	CASQPRVNTGELFF	TGTGCCAGCCAACCTCGGGTGAACACCGGGGAGCTGTTTTTT